This T cell receptor (beta chain) was obtained from a study of shared clonotypes between healthy human individuals. Study-level background: The donor group consisted of a couple of women and a few men, aged 18 to 49. Study conclusions and caveats: Clonotype sharing among the donors was expected to vary with sequencing depth.

The CDR3 has 11 residues. Trimming removed 6 bases at V and 5 bases at J, with 5 bases between. Germline lookup yields CDR1 MNHEY and CDR2 SVGAGI. This clone appeared once. The antigen remains unidentified. The sample contains more than one DNA sequence encoding this CDR3. Clones were sequenced by immunoSEQ multiplex PCR, and TCRdb holds only the in-frame ones, with some missing. The sample records 2 million to 2.5 million clones, about 92% being singletons. Every one of the donors was a Caucasian adult that lived in Nashville, Tennessee. This clonotype was obtained from a man aged 18 to 30 in good health. Some clones in this sample may be carry-over from other donors' samples. Sequencing was done on a sample of naive CD4+ T cells from PBMCs. The subset denotes: CD45RA+ positively selected. The rearrangement links TRBV6-5 to TRBJ2-1; D gene uncertain. This chain's CDR3 is CASSYNNEQFF. CDR3 coding DNA: TGTGCCAGCAGCTATAACAATGAGCAGTTCTTC.